The 20 T cell receptor beta chains presented below share a single source sample, sequenced in a study of blood T cell repertoires in COVID-19. Repertoires were generated with immunoSEQ multiplex PCR, while TCRdb's copy carries only in-frame clones and drops some. This table holds about 350,000 clones, 91% found once. Material: peripheral blood. These receptors were collected from a woman between 18 and 30 years old who had recovered from COVID-19.

The rearrangement uses TRBV6-2 or TRBV6-3 and TRBJ1-2; 7 bases map to TRBD1. Germline CDR1 reads MNHEY; CDR2 reads SVGEGT. The CDR3 is made up of 16 amino acids. Losses at the gene ends were 6 bases for V and 2 bases for J; bases not matched to a gene: 12. CDR3 loop: CASSLRQGGLNYGYTF. CDR3 nucleotides: TGTGCCAGCAGCCTTCGACAGGGAGGCCTGAACTATGGCTACACCTTC.

This chain links TRBV6-5 with TRBJ1-1; 9 bases are a match to TRBD1. Germline lookup yields CDR1 MNHEY and CDR2 SVGAGI. The junction had 11 bases not matched to a gene; V was cut back by 4 bases and J by 5 bases. CDR3 length equals 16 residues. CDR3 in amino acids: CASSSAGTGSFTEAFF. The CDR3 nucleotides read TGTGCCAGCAGTTCCGCCGGGACAGGGTCGTTTACTGAAGCTTTCTTT.

V is TRBV10-1 and J is TRBJ1-2; tentatively, D is TRBD1 (6 bases). This CDR3 is built from 13 residues. In germline, CDR1 is WNHNN, CDR2 SYGVQD (reference sequence). V was pared by 3 bases and J by 7 bases, with 12 bases between. This CDR3 reads CASSDSGDSGYTF. The CDR3 coding sequence is TGCGCCAGCAGTGACTCAGGGGATAGTGGCTACACCTTC.

The chain couples TRBV30 to TRBJ2-5; 7 bases map to TRBD2. V dropped 3 bases and J dropped 5; count of bases not matched to a gene: 9. The CDR3 length is 14 residues. The V gene's germline CDR1 is GTSNPN and CDR2 SVGIG (reference sequence). The CDR3 loop is CAWSQASGGETQYF. The CDR3 DNA sequence: TGTGCCTGGAGCCAGGCATCGGGAGGCGAGACCCAGTACTTC.

This rearrangement joins TRBV18 to TRBJ1-3; 9 bases agree with TRBD1. The CDR3 covers 17 residues. The V segment lost 2 bases and the J segment 4 bases; nucleotides outside the gene matches: 9. The germline V gene has CDR1 KGHSH and CDR2 LQKENI. The CDR3 nucleotides are TGTGCCAGCTCACCAGCGGGGACAGGGCGAGTGGGAAACACCATATATTTT. Residues: CASSPAGTGRVGNTIYF.

This clone has just one count. The chain uses TRBV7-9 and TRBJ2-3; 8 nucleotides align to TRBD2. There are 17 residues in the CDR3. Unmatched junction bases numbered 15, after V lost 5 bases and J lost 5 bases. CDR1 and CDR2 from the germline V gene are SEHNR and FQNEAQ (reference sequence). Here the CDR3 DNA reads TGTGCCAGCAGCGGCGAGGGTAGCGGGGACCTAAGAGATACGCAGTATTTT. Its protein is CASSGEGSGDLRDTQYF.

The chain is built from TRBV29-1 and TRBJ2-7, with D perhaps matching TRBD2 (6 bases). This CDR3 has 11 residues. Germline values: CDR1 SQVTM, CDR2 ANQGSEA. V shed 6 bases and J shed 5 bases, with 11 bases lying between them. CDR3: CSVRRGHEQYV. In nucleotides, the CDR3 is TGCAGCGTGAGGCGGGGCCACGAGCAGTACGTC.

The V and J genes are TRBV10-3 and TRBJ1-1, with D possibly matching TRBD1 (5 bases). With 5 bases removed from V and 1 base from J, the gap between germline ends came to 11 bases. Germline-derived CDR1 and CDR2 are ENHRY and SYGVKD. This CDR3 has 14 residues. For the CDR3, the DNA is TGTGCCATCAGTAAGACAGTACGGAACACTGAAGCTTTCTTT. It yields the protein CAISKTVRNTEAFF.

The V call is TRBV5-1, the J call TRBJ2-3; TRBD2 matches 8 bases. The V gene end was trimmed by 7 bases and the J gene end by 2 bases; junction bases not matched to a gene: 18. Germline CDR1 and CDR2: SGHRS and YFSETQ. The CDR3 is made up of 18 amino acids. CDR3 nucleotides: TGCGCCAGCTCTTTACCTTCCCGGACTAGCAACAACACAGATACGCAGTATTTT. The encoded protein is CASSLPSRTSNNTDTQYF.

The gene calls are TRBV19 and TRBJ1-2; D is perhaps TRBD1 (5 bases). CDR1 LNHDA and CDR2 SQIVND come from the germline V gene (reference sequence). This CDR3 contains 14 residues. V was trimmed by 3 bases and J by 6 bases, leaving 14 bases between them. CDR3 sequence (DNA): TGTGCCAGTAGTATCGGCAGGACACCCAATGGCTACACCTTC. Translation gives CASSIGRTPNGYTF. Full variable domain (missing parts from reference TRBV19 and TRBJ1-2): DGGITQSPKYLFRKEGQNVTLSCEQNLNHDAMYWYRQDPGQGLRLIYYSQIVNDFQKGDIAEGYSVSREKKESFPLTVTSAQKNPTAFYLCASSIGRTPNGYTFGSGTRLTVV.

The chain has TRBV28 and TRBJ1-3, with D maybe TRBD1 (5 bases). The V and J ends lost 6 bases and 3 bases respectively, with 12 bases between them. The germline V gene encodes CDR1 MDHEN and CDR2 SYDVKM. The CDR3 loop spans 14 amino acids. The CDR3 bases are TGTGCCAGCAGCCCAAGGGGATTTGGAAACACCATATATTTT. Translating gives CASSPRGFGNTIYF.

This chain's CDR3 is CASSLFRRGSNQPQHF. The CDR3 DNA follows: TGTGCCAGCAGCTTATTTCGCAGGGGAAGCAATCAGCCCCAGCATTTT. The chain employs TRBV7-2 and TRBJ1-5, with D possibly TRBD1 on 6 matching bases. The V end lost 2 bases, the J end lost 1 base, and 12 bases lay between the germline ends. Germline loops: CDR1 SGHTA, CDR2 FQGNSA. This CDR3 is 16 amino acids long. Based on the CDR3 plus reference TRBV7-2 and TRBJ1-5, the full variable domain is GAGVSQSPSNKVTEKGKDVELRCDPISGHTALYWYRQSLGQGLEFLIYFQGNSAPDKSGLPSDRFSAERTGGSVSTLTIQRTQQEDSAVYLCASSLFRRGSNQPQHFGDGTRLSIL.

The genes are TRBV20-1 and TRBJ1-2; D ambiguous. The V and J ends lost 7 bases and 5 bases respectively, with 11 bases between them. CDR3 length equals 11 residues. Germline lookup yields CDR1 DFQATT and CDR2 SNEGSKA (reference sequence). The CDR3 sequence: CSVGTRYGYTF. The CDR3 nucleotides read TGCAGTGTCGGAACGAGGTATGGCTACACCTTC.

This chain links TRBV5-4 with TRBJ2-3, with 9 bases identical to TRBD1. The CDR3 loop spans 15 amino acids. Germline lookup yields CDR1 SGHNT and CDR2 YYREEE (reference sequence). The V segment lost 4 bases and the J segment 1 base; nucleotides outside the gene matches: 4. In DNA form, the CDR3 reads TGTGCCAGCAGCCTACAGGGGGCCGGCACAGATACGCAGTATTTT. It is translated as CASSLQGAGTDTQYF.

The chain joins TRBV6-5 to TRBJ1-5; D not certain. The CDR3 is 14 residues long. Per germline, CDR1 MNHEY and CDR2 SVGAGI. Deletions cut 2 bases from V and 4 bases from J, with 9 bases between. The CDR3 reads CASSYPGLNQPQHF. CDR3 coding DNA: TGTGCCAGCAGTTACCCAGGTCTTAATCAGCCCCAGCATTTT.

The rearrangement links TRBV15 to TRBJ1-1, with 7 bases that match TRBD1. Germline CDR1 is LNHNV and CDR2 is YYDKDF (reference sequence). After removal of 0 bases from V and 1 base from J, the junction contained 5 bases not matched to a gene. The CDR3 is 16 amino acids. The DNA of the CDR3 is TGTGCCACCAGCAGAGATCTGAGGACAGGGAACACTGAAGCTTTCTTT. Translation gives CATSRDLRTGNTEAFF.

This chain connects TRBV30 to TRBJ2-5, with 14 nucleotides matching TRBD2. V lost 2 bases to trimming and J lost 5 bases; unmatched junction nucleotides: 7. The CDR3 loop spans 16 amino acids. From germline, CDR1 is GTSNPN and CDR2 SVGIG (reference sequence). This CDR3 reads CAWSRGLAGVRETQYF. CDR3 DNA sequence: TGTGCCTGGAGTAGGGGACTAGCGGGAGTTCGGGAGACCCAGTACTTC. Complete variable domain (other parts from reference TRBV30 and TRBJ2-5): SQTIHQWPATLVQPVGSPLSLECTVEGTSNPNLYWYRQAAGRGLQLLFYSVGIGQISSEVPQNLSASRPQDRQFILSSKKLLLSDSGFYLCAWSRGLAGVRETQYFGPGTRLLVL.

This clone was seen once. The chain links TRBV10-3 to TRBJ1-3; TRBD1 matches at 7 bases. The CDR3 length is 17 residues. V was pared by 0 bases and J by 0 bases, with 5 bases of the junction left unmatched. Germline V lookup: CDR1 ENHRY, CDR2 SYGVKD. The CDR3 nucleotides read TGTGCCATCAGTGAGTCGAAGGGGGCCATCTCTGGAAACACCATATATTTT. Translation: CAISESKGAISGNTIYF.

This clone was seen more than once but under ten times. This CDR3 reads CASSSPLVAGELFF. The CDR3 bases are TGTGCCAGCAGCTCCCCCCTAGTCGCCGGGGAGCTGTTTTTT. The gene calls are TRBV7-9 and TRBJ2-2; D gene unclear. The CDR3 runs 14 residues. The V gene's germline CDR1 is SEHNR and CDR2 FQNEAQ (reference sequence). V was trimmed by 4 bases and J by 6 bases, leaving 12 bases between them.

The chain carries TRBV11-2 and TRBJ2-1; D might be TRBD1 (7 bases). V lost 6 bases and J lost 4, with 16 bases in between. Germline values: CDR1 SGHAT, CDR2 FQNNGV. The CDR3 is 15 amino acids. CDR3 nucleotides: TGTGCCAGCAGGACCCTCAGGGGGGATTACAATGAGCAGTTCTTC. It yields the protein CASRTLRGDYNEQFF.